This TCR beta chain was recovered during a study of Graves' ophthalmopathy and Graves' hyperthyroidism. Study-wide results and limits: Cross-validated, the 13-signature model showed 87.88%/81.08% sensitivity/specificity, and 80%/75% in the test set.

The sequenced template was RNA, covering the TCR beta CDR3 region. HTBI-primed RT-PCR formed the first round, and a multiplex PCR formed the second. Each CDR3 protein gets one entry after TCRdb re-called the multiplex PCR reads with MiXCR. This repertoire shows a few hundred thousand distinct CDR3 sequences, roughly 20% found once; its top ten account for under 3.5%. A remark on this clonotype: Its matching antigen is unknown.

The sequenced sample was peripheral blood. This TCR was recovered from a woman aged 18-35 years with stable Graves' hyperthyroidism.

This chain's CDR3 is CASSLGQGAVYGYTF. The CDR3 bases are TGTGCCAGCAGTCTGGGACAGGGGGCTGTCTATGGCTACACCTTC. This chain joins TRBV12-3 or TRBV12-4 and TRBJ1-2; 12 bases map to TRBD1. V trimming: 5 bases; J trimming: 4 bases; junction bases outside the gene matches: 5. The CDR3 consists of 15 residues.